What follows are 32 T cell receptor beta chains derived from one specimen sequenced in a study of blood T cell repertoires in COVID-19. Repertoires were generated with immunoSEQ multiplex PCR, while TCRdb's copy carries only in-frame clones and drops some. Of about 230,000 clones in the sample, over 70% were seen once. The sample consisted of peripheral blood. Receptors were obtained from a woman older than 75 with acute or convalescent COVID-19.

This clone was counted ten times or more. The gene calls are TRBV7-8 and TRBJ2-1; TRBD2 aligns across 10 bases. V trimming: 5 bases; J trimming: 10 bases; junction bases outside the gene matches: 14. CDR3 length: 16 amino acids. Germline values: CDR1 SGHVS, CDR2 FQNEAQ. Here the CDR3 DNA reads TGTGCCAGCAGCCCCCAACTAGCGGGATTCCCTGGGGAGCAGTTCTTC. Its translation: CASSPQLAGFPGEQFF.

The table lists this clone with many counts. This chain links TRBV7-8 with TRBJ2-7; TRBD1 agrees at 7 bases. Germline CDR1 and CDR2: SGHVS and FQNEAQ. The length of the CDR3 is 14 residues. V lost 5 bases and J lost 8; bases outside the gene matches: 12. In nucleotides, the CDR3 is TGTGCCAGCAGCCTCGACAGGGCCGGGGAGCAGCAGTACTTC. Encoded protein: CASSLDRAGEQQYF.

This clone was detected only once. V and J are TRBV7-8 and TRBJ1-5, with D possibly TRBD1 on 6 matching bases. The CDR3 covers 15 residues. Trimming took off 0 bases at V and 4 bases at J, with 10 bases between the two ends. Germline-derived CDR1 and CDR2 are SGHVS and FQNEAQ. The CDR3, as DNA: TGTGCCAGCAGCTTAGCCTTGACAGGTAATCAGCCCCAGCATTTT. The encoded protein is CASSLALTGNQPQHF.

The chain is built from TRBV7-9 and TRBJ1-5, with D tentatively TRBD1 (5 bases). The ends were cut back, 4 bases at V and 5 bases at J, with 18 bases in the middle. The CDR3 spans 16 residues. CDR1 and CDR2 from the germline V gene are SEHNR and FQNEAQ (reference sequence). The CDR3 region is CASSSTDRAQDQPQHF. The CDR3 DNA follows: TGTGCCAGCAGCTCAACAGACCGGGCACAGGATCAGCCCCAGCATTTT.

V gene TRBV2 combines with J gene TRBJ1-1; 7 bases are a match to TRBD1. The germline gives CDR1 SNHLY, CDR2 FYNNEI. Trimming removed 5 bases from V and 2 bases from J; junction bases left unmatched: 5. CDR3 length: 14 amino acids. CDR3 loop: CASSRDRLNTEAFF. CDR3 DNA sequence: TGTGCCAGCAGTCGGGACAGACTTAACACTGAAGCTTTCTTT.

This chain joins TRBV7-9 and TRBJ2-7, with 9 bases that match TRBD2. This CDR3 region has 15 residues. The germline V gene encodes CDR1 SEHNR and CDR2 FQNEAQ (reference sequence). With 3 bases clipped from V and 7 bases from J, the junction kept 10 bases outside the gene matches. CDR3 region: CASSFSSGSGREQYF. CDR3 coding DNA: TGTGCCAGCAGCTTTTCTTCCGGGAGCGGGAGGGAGCAGTACTTC.

The rearrangement joins TRBV28 to TRBJ1-5, with D perhaps matching TRBD1 (5 bases). The CDR3 spans 13 residues. Germline lookup yields CDR1 MDHEN and CDR2 SYDVKM. Trimming removed 8 bases from V and 5 bases from J, with 13 bases in between. The chain's CDR3 is CASLQEGDQPQHF. The CDR3 bases are TGTGCCAGCTTACAGGAGGGCGATCAGCCCCAGCATTTT.

This chain connects TRBV6-5 to TRBJ1-6, with TRBD1 as a possible D gene (6 bases). The CDR3 sequence is 13 residues long. V dropped 8 bases and J dropped 7 bases, with 12 bases sitting between them. Per the germline V gene, CDR1 is MNHEY and CDR2 is SVGAGI. The chain's CDR3 is CASCRTVNSPLHF. CDR3 bases: TGTGCCAGCTGTAGGACAGTAAATTCACCCCTCCACTTT.

The rearrangement uses TRBV12-5 and TRBJ2-2; D is possibly TRBD1 (6 bases). The CDR3 has 18 residues. CDR1 LGHNT and CDR2 FRNRAP come from the germline V gene. The V end was cut by 0 bases, the J end by 6 bases, with 20 bases between. Written as DNA, the CDR3 is TGTGCTAGTGGTTTGGTACTTGGGGGCGCCCCTCCCGCCGGGGAGCTGTTTTTT. Its translation: CASGLVLGGAPPAGELFF.

The V gene is TRBV18, the J gene TRBJ1-5, with 8 bases aligning to TRBD1. The germline V gene encodes CDR1 KGHSH and CDR2 LQKENI. CDR3 length: 14 amino acids. V trimming: 5 bases; J trimming: 2 bases; junction bases outside the gene matches: 2. The CDR3 spells CASSATGGNQPQHF. For the CDR3, the DNA is TGTGCCAGCTCAGCGACAGGGGGCAATCAGCCCCAGCATTTT.

This sequence joins TRBV4-1 and TRBJ2-7; no clear D. Trimming removed 1 base at V and 0 bases at J, with 10 bases between. Germline-derived CDR1 and CDR2 are MGHRA and YSYEKL. The CDR3 is 15 residues long. CDR3 DNA: TGCGCCAGCAGCCAAGGGCTAGTGAGCTCCTACGAGCAGTACTTC. Its translation: CASSQGLVSSYEQYF.

V gene TRBV11-3 combines with J gene TRBJ2-3; TRBD2 matches 9 bases. Germline V lookup: CDR1 SGHNT, CDR2 YENEEA. This CDR3 region has 15 residues. V was pared by 1 base and J by 6 bases, with 5 bases of the junction left unmatched. The CDR3 protein is CASSLVAGAPDTQYF. The CDR3 DNA reads as TGTGCCAGCAGCTTAGTAGCGGGGGCTCCCGATACGCAGTATTTT.

The chain joins TRBV12-5 to TRBJ2-5; possibly TRBD2 for D (6 bases). This CDR3 spans 12 amino acids. With 9 bases removed from V and 5 bases from J, the gap between germline ends came to 13 bases. Germline V gives CDR1 LGHNT, CDR2 FRNRAP. In nucleotides, the CDR3 is TGTGCTAGCTCCTGGGGGAGGGAGACCCAGTACTTC. Residues: CASSWGRETQYF.

This sequence joins TRBV19 and TRBJ1-4; no reliable D call. With 8 bases removed from V and 3 bases from J, the gap between germline ends came to 16 bases. CDR3 length equals 15 residues. Germline values: CDR1 LNHDA, CDR2 SQIVND (reference sequence). This chain's CDR3 is CASRREAAPNEKLFF. CDR3 nucleotides: TGTGCCAGTCGGAGAGAGGCAGCTCCTAATGAAAAACTGTTTTTT.

This clone has a handful of counts. The chain employs TRBV29-1 and TRBJ1-5; D is ambiguous. CDR3 size: 13 residues. V was shortened by 5 bases and J by 7 bases, with 15 bases between the two germline ends. Germline assignment: CDR1 SQVTM and CDR2 ANQGSEA. In DNA, the CDR3 is TGCAGCGTTTCCGGGGTGGAAGGACAGCCCCAGCATTTT. Protein: CSVSGVEGQPQHF.

This clone has just one count. The J gene is TRBJ2-7, the V gene TRBV28; no clear D gene. CDR3 length equals 11 residues. The germline V gene has CDR1 MDHEN and CDR2 SYDVKM. V lost 4 bases to trimming and J lost 3 bases, with 4 bases between them. CDR3 amino acids: CASSSGYEQYF. As DNA, the CDR3 is TGTGCCAGCAGTTCCGGCTACGAGCAGTACTTC.

This chain connects TRBV20-1 to TRBJ2-7; TRBD1 might be the D (5 bases). Trimming took 4 bases from V and 4 from J, leaving 8 bases between them. CDR1 is DFQATT and CDR2 is SNEGSKA in the germline V gene (reference sequence). CDR3 size: 11 residues. The chain's CDR3 is CSATTGYEQYF. DNA for the CDR3: TGCAGTGCTACAACAGGTTACGAGCAGTACTTC.

The rearrangement links TRBV7-2 to TRBJ2-7; 13 bases map to TRBD2. J gave up 4 bases and V 1 base, and 4 bases lay outside the gene matches. This CDR3 region has 16 residues. Germline V gives CDR1 SGHTA, CDR2 FQGNSA. The CDR3 here is CASSLETSGRGYEQYF. The CDR3 DNA reads as TGTGCCAGCAGCTTAGAAACTAGCGGGAGGGGGTACGAGCAGTACTTC.

The chain has TRBV19 and TRBJ1-5; tentative D call: TRBD1 (6 bases). The CDR3 spans 14 residues. V lost 5 bases to trimming and J lost 6 bases, with 14 bases between them. The germline CDR1 and CDR2 sequences are LNHDA and SQIVND (reference sequence). The CDR3 nucleotides are TGTGCCAGTAGTCTAACAGGGCGGGCTCAGCCCCAGCATTTT. This translates into CASSLTGRAQPQHF.

V gene TRBV5-1 combines with J gene TRBJ2-1; D uncertain. The CDR3 runs 13 residues. The germline gives CDR1 SGHRS, CDR2 YFSETQ. Trimming removed 0 bases from V and 14 bases from J, with 15 bases in between. The CDR3 nucleotides read TGCGCCAGCAGCTTGGCCGTCGGCGGAGTAGAGTTCTTC. Amino acid sequence: CASSLAVGGVEFF.

The gene calls are TRBV5-4 and TRBJ2-1, with a weak D call TRBD1 (5 bases). Germline V gives CDR1 SGHNT, CDR2 YYREEE (reference sequence). With 4 bases removed from V and 0 bases from J, the gap between germline ends came to 11 bases. The CDR3 spans 15 residues. The CDR3 DNA reads as TGTGCCAGCAGCCCCTTGCAGGGCTCCTACAATGAGCAGTTCTTC. It specifies CASSPLQGSYNEQFF.

Points on this clone: Other DNA sequences in the sample encode the same CDR3. The chain carries TRBV30 and TRBJ2-5, with 7 bases that match TRBD2. The CDR3 covers 12 residues. Trimming took 4 bases from V and 1 from J; bases not matched to a gene: 0. CDR1 GTSNPN and CDR2 SVGIG come from the germline V gene (reference sequence). CDR3 sequence: CAWTSGQETQYF. For the CDR3, the DNA is TGTGCCTGGACTAGCGGCCAAGAGACCCAGTACTTC.

The chain couples TRBV12-3 or TRBV12-4 to TRBJ2-2, with 7 nucleotides matching TRBD2. V was pared by 8 bases and J by 5 bases, with 5 bases of the junction left unmatched. This CDR3 is 13 amino acids long. CDR3: CASSTGGTGELFF. The CDR3 DNA follows: TGTGCCAGCTCCACCGGGGGGACCGGGGAGCTGTTTTTT.

This clone was detected only a few times. The V and J genes are TRBV7-9 and TRBJ2-1; TRBD2 matches 7 bases. This CDR3 is built from 14 residues. The V and J ends lost 0 bases and 7 bases, in that order; junction bases with no gene match: 3. Looked up from germline, CDR1 is SEHNR and CDR2 is FQNEAQ (reference sequence). The CDR3 region has the DNA TGTGCCAGCAGCTTAGCGGGAGGGCCAAATGAGCAGTTCTTC. Translating it yields CASSLAGGPNEQFF.

Comments on this clone: Distinct nucleotide sequences in the sample also encode this CDR3. This sequence joins TRBV5-8 and TRBJ2-5; 7 bases map to TRBD1. Germline V gene lookup returns CDR1 SGHTS and CDR2 YDEGEE. There are 14 residues in the CDR3. Trimming cost V 6 bases and J 5 bases; bases outside gene matches: 10. The CDR3 is CASTLRGRWETQYF. CDR3 DNA sequence: TGTGCCAGCACCCTTAGGGGGCGGTGGGAGACCCAGTACTTC. The entire variable domain, with the rest obtained from reference TRBV5-8 and TRBJ2-5, is as follows: EAGVTQSPTHLIKTRGQQATLRCSPISGHTSVYWYQQALGLGLQFLLWYDEGEERNRGNFPPRFSGRQFPNYSSELNVNALELEDSALYLCASTLRGRWETQYFGPGTRLLVL.

The chain is built from TRBV12-3 or TRBV12-4 and TRBJ1-1, with D perhaps TRBD1 (6 bases). Trimming stripped 8 bases from V and 3 bases from J, with 13 bases between. The CDR3 sequence is 13 residues long. The CDR3 DNA sequence: TGTGCCAGCGACCTAGGGGGGGACACTGAAGCTTTCTTT. This sequence encodes CASDLGGDTEAFF.

This chain connects TRBV6-1 to TRBJ1-2; TRBD1 might be the D (5 bases). Germline V gives CDR1 MNHNS, CDR2 SASEGT. V dropped 3 bases and J dropped 4 bases, with 15 bases sitting between them. The CDR3 covers 15 residues. CDR3 amino acids: CASSDDPGRVYGYTF. In DNA form, the CDR3 reads TGTGCCAGCAGTGATGATCCGGGCAGGGTCTATGGCTACACCTTC.

This chain connects TRBV4-2 to TRBJ1-6; no firm D call. Trimming removed 0 bases from V and 10 bases from J, with 19 bases in between. The CDR3 sequence is 17 residues long. Germline assignment: CDR1 LGHNA and CDR2 YNFKEQ. The DNA for the CDR3 is TGTGCCAGCAGCCAAGATCTAGTGGCGGCAGTCGGATCACCCCTCCACTTT. Encoded protein: CASSQDLVAAVGSPLHF.

The chain employs TRBV11-2 and TRBJ2-5; 12 nucleotides line up with TRBD2. This CDR3 spans 18 amino acids. Germline V gives CDR1 SGHAT, CDR2 FQNNGV. V gave up 1 base and J gave up 5 bases; unmatched junction bases: 11. Written as DNA, the CDR3 is TGTGCCAGCAGCTTAGTGGTCCGGGGCCTAGCGGGAGGGGAGACCCAGTACTTC. Translation gives CASSLVVRGLAGGETQYF.

The chain joins TRBV6-6 to TRBJ1-5; 8 nucleotides agree with TRBD1. V lost 9 bases and J lost 4; bases outside the gene matches: 5. The CDR3 sequence is 13 residues long. The germline CDR1 and CDR2 sequences are MNHNY and SVGAGI (reference sequence). CDR3 in amino acids: CASLQGENQPQHF. The DNA of the CDR3 is TGTGCCAGTTTACAGGGGGAAAATCAGCCCCAGCATTTT.

The chain uses TRBV6-5 and TRBJ1-3; the D gene is possibly TRBD1 (6 bases). CDR3 size: 13 residues. The ends were cut back, 10 bases at V and 1 base at J, with 11 bases in the middle. In germline, CDR1 is MNHEY, CDR2 SVGAGI. The CDR3 DNA reads TGTGCCACCGAGGACAGTTCTGGAAACACCATATATTTT. Protein sequence: CATEDSSGNTIYF.

The chain employs TRBV3-1 (or the pseudogene TRBV3-2) and TRBJ2-1, with a possible D match to TRBD2 (6 bases). The CDR3 loop spans 15 amino acids. From germline, CDR1 is LGHDT and CDR2 YNNKEL (reference sequence). Between the trimmed V and J ends, which lost 6 bases and 4 bases, there was a span of 16 bases. For the CDR3, the DNA is TGTGCCAGCAGTCTTCCACGGACTACTTACAATGAGCAGTTCTTC. Encoded protein: CASSLPRTTYNEQFF.